Each of the 25 T cell receptor beta chains below was sequenced from the same sample in a study of human T cells and chemical hapten exposure (dated by TCRdb to 2020 to 2022). The library came from RACE. Instrument on record: NextSeq 500. TCRdb passed the public sequencing reads through fastp at Q25 and MiXCR, retaining productive beta sequences. Duplicate CDR3 protein sequences are folded into a single record with the most common DNA and genes. Here the sample has 110,000 to 150,000 distinct CDR3 sequences; about 12% occur a single time. Around 1.4% of the sample goes to the ten largest clones. Reading the label with the study, this specimen's time point is: patch test 2, 6 weeks after DPC sensitization. What the treatment or condition label conveys for this sample: therapeutic diphenylcyclopropenone sensitization with weekly scalp DPC. Sample: whole blood, taken in connection with sensitization to the hapten diphenylcyclopropenone (DPC). Every receptor here comes from a woman in her fifties or sixties with alopecia areata. Some clones in this sample may be carry-over from other donors' samples.

In this sample, this clonotype turned up many times. This chain uses TRBV10-2 with TRBJ2-7; TRBD2 might be the D (6 bases). CDR3 length: 13 residues. V lost 2 bases to trimming and J lost 7 bases, with 12 bases between them. CDR1 and CDR2 (germline): WSHSY, SAAADI. The CDR3 coding sequence is TGCGCCAGCAGTGAGGCTCCCCGGGGGGAGCAGTACTTC. It codes for CASSEAPRGEQYF.

This clonotype was picked up a small number of times. The chain uses TRBV18 and TRBJ2-4; the match to TRBD1 covers 8 bases. This CDR3 is 16 amino acids long. CDR1 and CDR2 (germline): KGHSH, LQKENI. V gave up 5 bases and J gave up 0 bases; unmatched junction bases: 6. The CDR3 loop is CASSEGTGLAKNIQYF. CDR3 DNA sequence: TGTGCCAGCTCAGAAGGGACAGGTTTAGCCAAAAACATTCAGTACTTC. The variable domain in full, completed from reference TRBV18 and TRBJ2-4, reads NAGVMQNPRHLVRRRGQEARLRCSPMKGHSHVYWYRQLPEEGLKFMVYLQKENIIDESGMPKERFSAEFPKEGPSILRIQQVVRGDSAAYFCASSEGTGLAKNIQYFGAGTRLSVL.

The chain couples TRBV5-1 to TRBJ2-1, with TRBD2 matching 7 bases. V shed 4 bases, J shed 4 bases, and the junction held 11 bases outside the gene matches. This CDR3 spans 16 amino acids. CDR1 is SGHRS, CDR2 YFSETQ, per germline. The DNA of the CDR3 is TGCGCCAGCAGCGGGATGGGGAGGGCCTTGTACAATGAGCAGTTCTTC. The encoded protein is CASSGMGRALYNEQFF.

This clonotype came up many times. V gene TRBV28 combines with J gene TRBJ1-2, with a weak D call TRBD1 (5 bases). Germline loops: CDR1 MDHEN, CDR2 SYDVKM. Trimming pared 1 base from V and 0 bases from J, leaving 6 bases between. There are 14 residues in the CDR3. In DNA form, the CDR3 reads TGTGCCAGCAGTTTATTGACAGCTAACTATGGCTACACCTTC. Translated: CASSLLTANYGYTF.

The chain couples TRBV9 to TRBJ2-3, with 8 bases lining up with TRBD1. Per the germline V gene, CDR1 is SGDLS and CDR2 is YYNGEE. The CDR3 contains 17 residues. V was clipped by 0 bases and J by 0 bases; unmatched bases: 6. The CDR3 sequence: CASSVDGTGVSTDTQYF. As DNA, the CDR3 is TGTGCCAGCAGCGTAGACGGGACAGGAGTAAGCACAGATACGCAGTATTTT.

There are many counts of this clonotype. The V gene is TRBV4-1, the J gene TRBJ2-7; 10 bases match TRBD1. The junction had 6 bases not matched to a gene; V was cut back by 4 bases and J by 3 bases. The CDR3 consists of 15 residues. Germline V CDR1 and CDR2: MGHRA, YSYEKL. Here the CDR3 reads CASSPGQGGDYEQYF. The DNA of the CDR3 is TGCGCCAGCAGCCCTGGACAGGGGGGAGACTACGAGCAGTACTTC.

This clonotype was observed a handful of times. The chain links TRBV7-2 to TRBJ2-4; 7 bases are shared with TRBD1. Germline CDR1 reads SGHTA; CDR2 reads FQGNSA. This CDR3 has 16 amino acids. V lost 5 bases to trimming and J lost 3 bases; unmatched junction nucleotides: 10. The CDR3 sequence: CASSVNRGRLKNIQYF. The CDR3 DNA follows: TGTGCCAGCAGCGTTAACAGGGGCCGCCTCAAAAACATTCAGTACTTC. The full variable domain, its missing parts supplied by reference TRBV7-2 and TRBJ2-4, is GAGVSQSPSNKVTEKGKDVELRCDPISGHTALYWYRQSLGQGLEFLIYFQGNSAPDKSGLPSDRFSAERTGGSVSTLTIQRTQQEDSAVYLCASSVNRGRLKNIQYFGAGTRLSVL.

V gene TRBV3-1 combines with J gene TRBJ1-5, with D uncertain. Trimming pared 0 bases from V and 3 bases from J, leaving 12 bases between. CDR3 length equals 16 residues. CDR1 LGHDT and CDR2 YNNKEL come from the germline V gene (reference sequence). CDR3 amino acids: CASSQDAAGYNQPQHF. For the CDR3, the DNA is TGTGCCAGCAGCCAAGATGCGGCCGGTTACAATCAGCCCCAGCATTTT.

This clonotype has just a few counts. The chain joins TRBV4-3 to TRBJ2-7; D might be TRBD1 (6 bases). Per germline, CDR1 LGHNA and CDR2 YSLEER. This CDR3 region has 18 residues. Between the trimmed V and J ends, which lost 1 base and 1 base, there was a span of 20 bases. The CDR3 here is CASSQGIAPLTGSYEQYF. The CDR3 bases are TGCGCCAGCAGCCAAGGGATCGCTCCCCTTACAGGGTCCTACGAGCAGTACTTC.

The V and J genes are TRBV20-1 and TRBJ2-7; 10 bases match TRBD2. With 0 bases clipped from V and 7 bases from J, the junction kept 15 bases outside the gene matches. From germline, CDR1 is DFQATT and CDR2 SNEGSKA (reference sequence). The CDR3 consists of 17 residues. The CDR3 spells CSARENRPSGSRKEQYF. In nucleotides, the CDR3 is TGCAGTGCTAGAGAAAACCGGCCTAGCGGGAGCCGGAAGGAGCAGTACTTC.

This clonotype was seen at least ten times. V is TRBV6-2 or TRBV6-3 and J is TRBJ2-1, with 8 bases identical to TRBD2. The CDR3 sequence is 15 residues long. V lost 5 bases, J lost 9 bases, and 12 bases stayed unmatched. Looked up from germline, CDR1 is MNHEY and CDR2 is SVGEGT. The CDR3 spells CASSTGVAGRGEQFF. The CDR3 nucleotides read TGTGCCAGCAGTACCGGGGTAGCGGGAAGGGGTGAGCAGTTCTTC.

CDR3 nucleotides: TGTGCCAGCAGCTTAATGCGGGAGGGAAGAGATACGCAGTATTTT. Amino acid sequence: CASSLMREGRDTQYF. The J gene is TRBJ2-3, the V gene TRBV7-9; 9 bases are a match to TRBD2. Trimming removed 2 bases from V and 5 bases from J; junction bases left unmatched: 5. The CDR3 totals 15 residues. CDR1 is SEHNR and CDR2 is FQNEAQ in the germline V gene (reference sequence).

This clonotype has a count of ten or more. V usage is TRBV20-1 and J usage is TRBJ2-1; D is possibly TRBD1 (6 bases). Trimming took 4 bases from V and 3 from J, leaving 7 bases between them. This CDR3 has 12 residues. Germline V lookup: CDR1 DFQATT, CDR2 SNEGSKA (reference sequence). This chain's CDR3 is CSAKTGYNEQFF. The CDR3 DNA follows: TGCAGTGCTAAGACAGGCTACAATGAGCAGTTCTTC.

The sample holds many counts of this clonotype. The CDR3 DNA follows: TGTGCCAGCAGCCAAGGGCGACAGGGGGCTAAGGGCTACACCTTC. Encoded protein: CASSQGRQGAKGYTF. The rearrangement joins TRBV12-3 or TRBV12-4 to TRBJ1-2; 10 bases align to TRBD1. V was pared by 6 bases and J by 8 bases, with 12 bases of the junction left unmatched. The CDR3 sequence is 15 residues long.

This clonotype has a count of ten or more. The chain carries TRBV6-6 and TRBJ1-1; 7 positions agree with TRBD1. The ends lost 5 bases at V and 4 bases at J; junction bases unmatched: 4. This CDR3 spans 13 amino acids. Germline V gene lookup returns CDR1 MNHNY and CDR2 SVGAGI (reference sequence). The CDR3 bases are TGTGCCAGCAGTCCGAGGGGGCTCACTGAAGCTTTCTTT. The encoded protein is CASSPRGLTEAFF.

This clonotype was recorded many times. This chain connects TRBV20-1 to TRBJ2-1, with 11 bases that match TRBD2. Germline assignment: CDR1 DFQATT and CDR2 SNEGSKA (reference sequence). Germline trimming cut 5 bases from V and 7 bases from J; bases unmatched to any gene: 7. The CDR3 length is 14 residues. The CDR3 loop reads CSAQTSGIGNEQFF. The CDR3 coding sequence is TGCAGTGCTCAGACTAGCGGGATAGGGAATGAGCAGTTCTTC.

This sequence joins TRBV5-4 and TRBJ2-5; possibly TRBD2 for D (6 bases). CDR1 and CDR2 (germline): SGHNT, YYREEE (reference sequence). The CDR3 has 15 residues. Trimming cost V 0 bases and J 5 bases, with 14 bases left between them. The CDR3 DNA follows: TGTGCCAGCAGCTTGGGAGGCGGAGGGTGGGAGACCCAGTACTTC. Translation: CASSLGGGGWETQYF.

The chain carries TRBV5-1 and TRBJ2-7; D not certain. The CDR3 length is 11 residues. Germline V gene data show CDR1 as SGHRS and CDR2 as YFSETQ. Trimming shortened V by 5 bases and J by 6 bases, and 9 bases separated the two germline ends. The CDR3 here is CASRERGEQYF. The CDR3 DNA follows: TGCGCCAGCAGAGAGAGAGGCGAGCAGTACTTC. The whole variable domain, remainder taken from reference TRBV5-1 and TRBJ2-7, is KAGVTQTPRYLIKTRGQQVTLSCSPISGHRSVSWYQQTPGQGLQFLFEYFSETQRNKGNFPGRFSGRQFSNSRSEMNVSTLELGDSALYLCASRERGEQYFGPGTRLTVT.

The chain recombines TRBV18 with TRBJ1-5, with unresolved D. This CDR3 has 14 amino acids. Between the trimmed V and J ends, which lost 4 bases and 7 bases, there was a span of 14 bases. Germline-derived CDR1 and CDR2 are KGHSH and LQKENI. CDR3 in amino acids: CASSRDGGWQPQHF. CDR3 in DNA: TGTGCCAGCTCACGGGATGGAGGGTGGCAGCCCCAGCATTTT.

This clonotype came up a few times. V and J are TRBV23-1 and TRBJ2-5, with 7 bases that match TRBD2. TRBV23-1 is reported as an ORF; its role is uncertain. CDR3 length: 16 amino acids. Trimming cost V 8 bases and J 4 bases; bases outside gene matches: 16. CDR3 nucleotide sequence: TGCGCCAGCTTTCCGGCTACGCGGGAGCACCCAGAGACCCAGTACTTC. It specifies CASFPATREHPETQYF.

V gene TRBV15 combines with J gene TRBJ2-2; D gene uncertain. CDR3 size: 14 residues. With 8 bases removed from V and 0 bases from J, the gap between germline ends came to 10 bases. Germline values: CDR1 LNHNV, CDR2 YYDKDF (reference sequence). CDR3 sequence reads: CATVGRANTGELFF. The CDR3 DNA follows: TGTGCCACCGTAGGCCGAGCGAACACCGGGGAGCTGTTTTTT.

This clonotype has more than one count but fewer than ten. The J gene is TRBJ2-2, the V gene TRBV19, with D possibly being TRBD2 (5 bases). The CDR3 is made up of 15 amino acids. Germline values: CDR1 LNHDA, CDR2 SQIVND (reference sequence). Trimming pared 5 bases from V and 0 bases from J, leaving 10 bases between. In DNA, the CDR3 is TGTGCCAGTAGTCCGCCGGGGTCGAACACCGGGGAGCTGTTTTTT. This codes for CASSPPGSNTGELFF.

The chain combines TRBV7-8 with TRBJ2-7; D not certain. V was shortened by 5 bases and J by 2 bases, with 13 bases between the two germline ends. This CDR3 has 14 amino acids. Looked up from germline, CDR1 is SGHVS and CDR2 is FQNEAQ. CDR3 DNA sequence: TGTGCCAGCAGCAATTCCGGGCCTCCCTACGAGCAGTACTTC. Translating gives CASSNSGPPYEQYF.

This clonotype has ten or more counts. The chain joins TRBV12-3 or TRBV12-4 to TRBJ2-1; TRBD2 matches at 11 bases. CDR3 length: 13 residues. V gave up 2 bases and J gave up 10 bases; unmatched junction bases: 1. The CDR3 DNA follows: TGTGCCAGCAGTTTACGACTAGCGGGAGAGCAGTTCTTC. This encodes CASSLRLAGEQFF.

This chain joins TRBV6-6 and TRBJ2-7; D ambiguous. The V gene's germline CDR1 is MNHNY and CDR2 SVGAGI (reference sequence). Trimming took 5 bases from V and 2 from J, leaving 7 bases between them. The CDR3 sequence is 12 residues long. In nucleotides, the CDR3 is TGTGCCAGCAGTGTGGACGCCTACGAGCAGTACTTC. The encoded protein is CASSVDAYEQYF.